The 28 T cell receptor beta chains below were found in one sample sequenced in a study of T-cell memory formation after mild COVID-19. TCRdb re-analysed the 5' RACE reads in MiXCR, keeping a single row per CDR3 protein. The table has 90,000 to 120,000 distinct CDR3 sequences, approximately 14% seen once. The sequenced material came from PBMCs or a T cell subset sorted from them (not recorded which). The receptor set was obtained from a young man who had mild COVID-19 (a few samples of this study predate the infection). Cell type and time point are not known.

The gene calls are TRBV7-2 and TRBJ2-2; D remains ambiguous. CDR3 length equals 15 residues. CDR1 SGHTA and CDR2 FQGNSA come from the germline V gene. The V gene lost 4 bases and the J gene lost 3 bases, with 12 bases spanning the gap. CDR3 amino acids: CASSSEQLHTGELFF. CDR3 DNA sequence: TGTGCCAGCAGCTCAGAGCAGTTACACACCGGGGAGCTGTTTTTT.

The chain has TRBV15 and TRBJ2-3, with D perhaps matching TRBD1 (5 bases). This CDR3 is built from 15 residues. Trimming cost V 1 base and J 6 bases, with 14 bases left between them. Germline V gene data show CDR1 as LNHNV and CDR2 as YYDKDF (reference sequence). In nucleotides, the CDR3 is TGTGCCACCAGCAGAGTCGACAGTCATGGGGATACGCAGTATTTT. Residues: CATSRVDSHGDTQYF.

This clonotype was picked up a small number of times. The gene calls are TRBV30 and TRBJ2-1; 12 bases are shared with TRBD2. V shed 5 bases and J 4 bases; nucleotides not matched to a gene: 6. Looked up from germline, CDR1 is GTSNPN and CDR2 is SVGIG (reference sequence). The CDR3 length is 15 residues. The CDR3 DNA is TGTGCCTGGTATACTAGCGGGGGGCGTTACAATGAGCAGTTCTTC. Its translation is CAWYTSGGRYNEQFF. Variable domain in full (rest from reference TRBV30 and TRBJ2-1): SQTIHQWPATLVQPVGSPLSLECTVEGTSNPNLYWYRQAAGRGLQLLFYSVGIGQISSEVPQNLSASRPQDRQFILSSKKLLLSDSGFYLCAWYTSGGRYNEQFFGPGTRLTVL.

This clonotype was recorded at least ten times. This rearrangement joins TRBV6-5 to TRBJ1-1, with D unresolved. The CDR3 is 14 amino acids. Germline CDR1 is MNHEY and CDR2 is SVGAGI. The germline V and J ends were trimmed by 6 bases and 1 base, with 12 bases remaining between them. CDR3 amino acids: CASSLLRSNTEAFF. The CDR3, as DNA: TGTGCCAGCAGCCTTCTCCGTTCGAACACTGAAGCTTTCTTT.

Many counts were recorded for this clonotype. DNA for the CDR3: TGCGCCAGCAGCCAAGCGGGAGATACGCAGTATTTT. It codes for CASSQAGDTQYF. The chain uses TRBV4-1 and TRBJ2-3; D remains ambiguous. The V gene lost 1 base and the J gene lost 5 bases, with 4 bases spanning the gap. This CDR3 spans 12 amino acids. Germline CDR1 reads MGHRA; CDR2 reads YSYEKL.

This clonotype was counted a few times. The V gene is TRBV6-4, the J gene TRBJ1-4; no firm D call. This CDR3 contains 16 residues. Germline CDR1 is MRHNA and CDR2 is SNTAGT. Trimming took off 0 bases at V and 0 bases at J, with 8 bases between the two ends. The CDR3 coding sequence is TGTGCCAGCAGTGACTCGGGTCCTGCAACTAATGAAAAACTGTTTTTT. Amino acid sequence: CASSDSGPATNEKLFF.

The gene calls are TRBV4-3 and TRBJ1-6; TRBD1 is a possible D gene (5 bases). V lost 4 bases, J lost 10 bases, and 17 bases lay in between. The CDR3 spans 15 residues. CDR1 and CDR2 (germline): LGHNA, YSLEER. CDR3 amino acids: CASSPRSGGTSPLHF. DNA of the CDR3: TGCGCCAGCAGCCCCCGATCGGGGGGTACGTCACCCCTCCACTTT.

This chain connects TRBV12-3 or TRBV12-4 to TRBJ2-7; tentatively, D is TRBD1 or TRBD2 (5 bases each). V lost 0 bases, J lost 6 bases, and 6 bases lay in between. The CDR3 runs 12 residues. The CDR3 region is CASSLAGTEQYF. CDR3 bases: TGTGCCAGCAGTTTAGCCGGGACCGAGCAGTACTTC.

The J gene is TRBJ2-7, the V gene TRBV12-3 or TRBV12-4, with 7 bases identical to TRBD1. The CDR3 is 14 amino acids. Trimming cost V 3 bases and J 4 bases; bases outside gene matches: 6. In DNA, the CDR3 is TGTGCCAGCAGTTTGACGGCAGGGGGATACGAGCAGTACTTC. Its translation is CASSLTAGGYEQYF.

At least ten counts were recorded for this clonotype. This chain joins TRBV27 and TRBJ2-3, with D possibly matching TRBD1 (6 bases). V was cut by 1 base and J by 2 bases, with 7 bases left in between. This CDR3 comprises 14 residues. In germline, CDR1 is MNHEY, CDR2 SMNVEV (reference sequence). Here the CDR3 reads CASSLWTDTDTQYF. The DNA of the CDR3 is TGTGCCAGCAGTTTATGGACAGACACAGATACGCAGTATTTT.

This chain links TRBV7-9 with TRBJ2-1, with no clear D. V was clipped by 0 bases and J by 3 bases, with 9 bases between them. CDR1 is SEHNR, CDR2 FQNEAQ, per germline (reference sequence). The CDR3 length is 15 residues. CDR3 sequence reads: CASSLAVGIYNEQFF. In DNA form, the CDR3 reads TGTGCCAGCAGCTTAGCGGTGGGAATCTACAATGAGCAGTTCTTC.

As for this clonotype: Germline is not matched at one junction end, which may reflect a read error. The CDR3 loop is CASSSRTSQPQHF. DNA for the CDR3: TGTGCCAGCTCCTCTCGGACCAGTCAGCCACAGCATTTT. The chain has TRBV6-2 or TRBV6-3 and TRBJ1-5; D is uncertain. The CDR3 length is 13 residues. Germline V CDR1 and CDR2: MNHEY, SVGEGT.

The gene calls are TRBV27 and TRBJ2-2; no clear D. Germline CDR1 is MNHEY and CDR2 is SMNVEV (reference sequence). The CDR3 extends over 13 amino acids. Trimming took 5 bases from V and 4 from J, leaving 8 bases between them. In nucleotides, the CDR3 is TGTGCCAGCAGTCTCATATTCACCGGGGAGCTGTTTTTT. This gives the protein CASSLIFTGELFF.

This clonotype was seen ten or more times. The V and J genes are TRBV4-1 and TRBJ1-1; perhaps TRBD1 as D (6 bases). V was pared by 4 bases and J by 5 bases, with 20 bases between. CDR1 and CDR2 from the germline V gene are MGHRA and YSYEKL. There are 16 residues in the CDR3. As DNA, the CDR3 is TGCGCCAGCAGCCCCGAGATTGGGGGCGGAGGTACTGAAGCTTTCTTT. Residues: CASSPEIGGGGTEAFF.

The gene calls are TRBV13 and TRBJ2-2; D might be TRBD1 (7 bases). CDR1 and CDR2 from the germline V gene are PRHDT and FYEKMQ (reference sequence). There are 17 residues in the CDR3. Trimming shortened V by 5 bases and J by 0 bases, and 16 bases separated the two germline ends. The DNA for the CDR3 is TGTGCCAGCAGCACGTACCAGGGGGACTCGAACACCGGGGAGCTGTTTTTT. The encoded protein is CASSTYQGDSNTGELFF.

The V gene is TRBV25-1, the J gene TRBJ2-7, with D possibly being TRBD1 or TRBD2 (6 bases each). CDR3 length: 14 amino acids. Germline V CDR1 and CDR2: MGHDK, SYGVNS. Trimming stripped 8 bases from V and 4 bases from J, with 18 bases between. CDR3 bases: TGTGCCAGCCTCCCCGGGGGCGGGGAGTACGAGCAGTACTTC. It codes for CASLPGGGEYEQYF.

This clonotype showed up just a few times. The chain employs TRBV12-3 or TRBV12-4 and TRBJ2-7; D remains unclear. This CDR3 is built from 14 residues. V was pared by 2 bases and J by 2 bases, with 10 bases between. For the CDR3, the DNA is TGTGCCAGCAGTTTATCGGGTAAAGCCTACGAGCAGTACGTC. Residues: CASSLSGKAYEQYV.

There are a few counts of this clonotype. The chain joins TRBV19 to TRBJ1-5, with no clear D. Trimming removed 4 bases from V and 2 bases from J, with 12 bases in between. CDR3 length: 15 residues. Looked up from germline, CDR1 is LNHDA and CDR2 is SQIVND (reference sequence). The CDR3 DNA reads TGTGCCAGTAGTAGTTCCACAGTTCGCAATCAGCCCCAGCATTTT. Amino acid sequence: CASSSSTVRNQPQHF. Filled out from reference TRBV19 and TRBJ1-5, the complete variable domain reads DGGITQSPKYLFRKEGQNVTLSCEQNLNHDAMYWYRQDPGQGLRLIYYSQIVNDFQKGDIAEGYSVSREKKESFPLTVTSAQKNPTAFYLCASSSSTVRNQPQHFGDGTRLSIL.

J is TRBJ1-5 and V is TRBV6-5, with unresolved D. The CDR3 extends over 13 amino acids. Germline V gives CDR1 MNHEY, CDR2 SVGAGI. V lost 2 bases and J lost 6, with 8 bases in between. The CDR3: CASSYRSRQPQHF. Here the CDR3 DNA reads TGTGCCAGCAGTTACCGCAGTCGTCAGCCCCAGCATTTT.

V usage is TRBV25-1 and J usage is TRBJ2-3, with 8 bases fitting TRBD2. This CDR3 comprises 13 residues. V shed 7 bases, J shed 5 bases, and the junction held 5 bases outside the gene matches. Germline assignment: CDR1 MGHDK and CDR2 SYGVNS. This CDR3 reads CASTGGAGDTQYF. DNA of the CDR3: TGTGCCAGCACCGGGGGGGCCGGAGATACGCAGTATTTT.

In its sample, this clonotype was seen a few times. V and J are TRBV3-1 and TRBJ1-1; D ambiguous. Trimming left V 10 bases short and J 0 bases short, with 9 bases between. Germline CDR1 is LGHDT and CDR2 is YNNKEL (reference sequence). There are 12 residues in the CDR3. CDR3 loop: CATSEVNTEAFF. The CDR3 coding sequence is TGTGCCACCTCGGAGGTGAACACTGAAGCTTTCTTT.

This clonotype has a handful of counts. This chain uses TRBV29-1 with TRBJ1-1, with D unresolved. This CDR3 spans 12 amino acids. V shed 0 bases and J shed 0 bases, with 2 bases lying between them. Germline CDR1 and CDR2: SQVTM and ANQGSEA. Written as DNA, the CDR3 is TGCAGCGTTGAAGATCTGAACACTGAAGCTTTCTTT. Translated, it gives CSVEDLNTEAFF.

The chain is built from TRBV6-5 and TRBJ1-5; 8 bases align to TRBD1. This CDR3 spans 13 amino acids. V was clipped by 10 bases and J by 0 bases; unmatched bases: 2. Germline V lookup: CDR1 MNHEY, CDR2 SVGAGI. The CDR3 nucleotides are TGTGCCACCGGGACAGGTAGCAATCAGCCCCAGCATTTT. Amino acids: CATGTGSNQPQHF.

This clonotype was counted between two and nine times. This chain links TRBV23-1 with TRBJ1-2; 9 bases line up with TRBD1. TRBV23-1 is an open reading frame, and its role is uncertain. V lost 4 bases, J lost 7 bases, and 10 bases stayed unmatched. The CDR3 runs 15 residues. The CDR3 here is CASSRWDRDVGGYTF. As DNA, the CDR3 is TGCGCCAGCAGTCGTTGGGACAGGGACGTCGGTGGCTACACCTTC.

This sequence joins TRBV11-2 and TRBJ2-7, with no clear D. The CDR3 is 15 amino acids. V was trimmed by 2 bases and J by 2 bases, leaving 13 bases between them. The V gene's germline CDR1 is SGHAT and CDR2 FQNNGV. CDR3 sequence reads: CASSLLMNSAYEQYF. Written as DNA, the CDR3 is TGTGCCAGCAGCTTATTGATGAACTCTGCCTACGAGCAGTACTTC.

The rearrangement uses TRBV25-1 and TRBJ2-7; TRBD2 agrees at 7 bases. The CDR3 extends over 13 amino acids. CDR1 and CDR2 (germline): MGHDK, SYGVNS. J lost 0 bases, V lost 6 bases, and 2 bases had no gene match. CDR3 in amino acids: CASSSSGSYEQYF. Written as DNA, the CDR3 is TGTGCCAGCAGCTCTAGCGGCTCCTACGAGCAGTACTTC.

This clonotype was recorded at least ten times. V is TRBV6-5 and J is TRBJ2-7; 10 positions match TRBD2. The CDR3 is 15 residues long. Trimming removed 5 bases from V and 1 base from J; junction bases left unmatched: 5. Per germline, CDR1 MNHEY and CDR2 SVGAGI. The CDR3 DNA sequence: TGTGCCAGCAGTCCTAGCGGGGGTGGTTCCTACGAGCAGTACGTC. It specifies CASSPSGGGSYEQYV.

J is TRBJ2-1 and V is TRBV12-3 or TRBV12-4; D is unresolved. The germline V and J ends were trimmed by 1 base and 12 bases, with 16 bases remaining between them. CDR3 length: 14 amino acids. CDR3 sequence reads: CASSLEQTEKVQFF. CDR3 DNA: TGTGCCAGCAGTTTAGAGCAGACCGAGAAGGTGCAGTTCTTC.